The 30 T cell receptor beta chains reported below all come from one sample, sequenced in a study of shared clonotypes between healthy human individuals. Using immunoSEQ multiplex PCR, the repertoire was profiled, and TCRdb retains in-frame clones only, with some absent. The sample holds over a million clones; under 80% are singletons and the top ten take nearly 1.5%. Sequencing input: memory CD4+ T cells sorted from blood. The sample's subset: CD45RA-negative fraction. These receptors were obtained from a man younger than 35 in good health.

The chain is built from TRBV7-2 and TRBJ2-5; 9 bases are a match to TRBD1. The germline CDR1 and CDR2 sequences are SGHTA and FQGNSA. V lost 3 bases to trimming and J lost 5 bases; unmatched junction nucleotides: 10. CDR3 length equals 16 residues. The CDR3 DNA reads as TGTGCCAGCAGCTTTTCCCGGGACAGGGTGCAGGAGACCCAGTACTTC. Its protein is CASSFSRDRVQETQYF. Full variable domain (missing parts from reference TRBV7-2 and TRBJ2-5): GAGVSQSPSNKVTEKGKDVELRCDPISGHTALYWYRQSLGQGLEFLIYFQGNSAPDKSGLPSDRFSAERTGGSVSTLTIQRTQQEDSAVYLCASSFSRDRVQETQYFGPGTRLLVL.

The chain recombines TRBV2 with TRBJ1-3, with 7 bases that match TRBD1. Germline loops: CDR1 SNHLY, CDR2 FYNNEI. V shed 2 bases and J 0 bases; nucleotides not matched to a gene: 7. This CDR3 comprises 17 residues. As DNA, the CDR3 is TGTGCCAGCAGTGAATTTGGGACAGTCCTCTCTGGAAACACCATATATTTT. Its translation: CASSEFGTVLSGNTIYF.

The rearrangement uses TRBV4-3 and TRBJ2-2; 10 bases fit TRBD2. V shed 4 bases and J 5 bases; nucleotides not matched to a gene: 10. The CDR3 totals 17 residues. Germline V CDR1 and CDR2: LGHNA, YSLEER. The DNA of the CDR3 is TGCGCCAGCAGCCCTGGGAGCGGGAGGGCCGAGACCGGGGAGCTGTTTTTT. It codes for CASSPGSGRAETGELFF.

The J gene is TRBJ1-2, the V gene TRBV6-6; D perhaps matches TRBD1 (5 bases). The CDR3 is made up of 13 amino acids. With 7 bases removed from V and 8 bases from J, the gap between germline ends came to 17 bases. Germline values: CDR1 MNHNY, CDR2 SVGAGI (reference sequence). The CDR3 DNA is TGTGCCAGCAACCCTGACAGTCTGTTAGGCTACACCTTC. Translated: CASNPDSLLGYTF.

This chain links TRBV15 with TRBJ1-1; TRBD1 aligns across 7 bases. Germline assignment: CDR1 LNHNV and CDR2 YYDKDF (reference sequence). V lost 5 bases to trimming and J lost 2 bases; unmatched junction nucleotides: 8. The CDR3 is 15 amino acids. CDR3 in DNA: TGTGCCACCAGCGGAAGGACAGGTAGTAACACTGAAGCTTTCTTT. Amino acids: CATSGRTGSNTEAFF.

CDR3 DNA: TGTGCCAGCAGTGAAGTGTGGACAGGGGGCACTGAAGCTTTCTTT. This codes for CASSEVWTGGTEAFF. The rearrangement links TRBV6-1 to TRBJ1-1, with 10 bases matching TRBD1. The junction had 3 bases not matched to a gene; V was cut back by 1 base and J by 4 bases. This CDR3 spans 15 amino acids. Germline V gives CDR1 MNHNS, CDR2 SASEGT.

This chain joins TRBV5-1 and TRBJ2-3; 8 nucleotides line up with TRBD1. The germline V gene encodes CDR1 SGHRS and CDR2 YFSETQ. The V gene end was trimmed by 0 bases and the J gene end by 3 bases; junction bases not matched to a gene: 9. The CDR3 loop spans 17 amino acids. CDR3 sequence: CASSLANTGGRTDTQYF. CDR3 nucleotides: TGCGCCAGCAGCTTGGCGAACACAGGGGGGCGGACAGATACGCAGTATTTT.

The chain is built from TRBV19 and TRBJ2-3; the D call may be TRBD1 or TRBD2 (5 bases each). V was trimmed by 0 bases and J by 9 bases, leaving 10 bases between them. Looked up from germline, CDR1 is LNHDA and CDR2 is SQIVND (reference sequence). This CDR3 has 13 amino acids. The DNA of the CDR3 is TGTGCCAGTAGTATAGATAGGGACGGGACGCAGTATTTT. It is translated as CASSIDRDGTQYF.

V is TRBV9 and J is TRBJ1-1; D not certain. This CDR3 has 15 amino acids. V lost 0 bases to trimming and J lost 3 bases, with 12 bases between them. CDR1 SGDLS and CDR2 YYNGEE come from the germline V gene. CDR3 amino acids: CASSVGGGYDTEAFF. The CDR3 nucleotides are TGTGCCAGCAGCGTAGGGGGAGGGTATGACACTGAAGCTTTCTTT.

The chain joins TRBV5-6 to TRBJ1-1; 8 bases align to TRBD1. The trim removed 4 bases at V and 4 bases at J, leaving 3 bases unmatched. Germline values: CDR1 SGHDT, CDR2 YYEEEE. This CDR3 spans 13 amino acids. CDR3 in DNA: TGTGCCAGCAGCCGACAGGGGATCACTGAAGCTTTCTTT. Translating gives CASSRQGITEAFF.

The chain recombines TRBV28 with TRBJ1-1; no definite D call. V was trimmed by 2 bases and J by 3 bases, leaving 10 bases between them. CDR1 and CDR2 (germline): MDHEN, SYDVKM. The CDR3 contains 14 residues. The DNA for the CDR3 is TGTGCCAGCAGTTTACCTTATAGGGACACTGAAGCTTTCTTT. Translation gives CASSLPYRDTEAFF.

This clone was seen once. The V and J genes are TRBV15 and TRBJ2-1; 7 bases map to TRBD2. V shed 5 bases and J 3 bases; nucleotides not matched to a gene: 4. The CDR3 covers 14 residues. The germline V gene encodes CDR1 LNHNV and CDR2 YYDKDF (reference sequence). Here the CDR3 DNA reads TGTGCCACCAGCCGGGGAGGGAGCTACAATGAGCAGTTCTTC. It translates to CATSRGGSYNEQFF.

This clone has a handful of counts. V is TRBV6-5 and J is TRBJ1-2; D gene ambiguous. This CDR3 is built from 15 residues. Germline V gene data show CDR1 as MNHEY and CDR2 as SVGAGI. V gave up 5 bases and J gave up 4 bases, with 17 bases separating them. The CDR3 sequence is CASSKHGGLGYGYTF. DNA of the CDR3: TGTGCCAGCAGTAAACACGGCGGGCTCGGCTATGGCTACACCTTC.

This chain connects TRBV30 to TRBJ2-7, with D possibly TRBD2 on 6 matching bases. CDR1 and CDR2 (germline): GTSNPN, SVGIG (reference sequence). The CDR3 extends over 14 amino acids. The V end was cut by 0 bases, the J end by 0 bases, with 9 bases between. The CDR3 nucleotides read TGTGCCTGGAGTGTCGCGGGGAACTCCTACGAGCAGTACTTC. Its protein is CAWSVAGNSYEQYF.

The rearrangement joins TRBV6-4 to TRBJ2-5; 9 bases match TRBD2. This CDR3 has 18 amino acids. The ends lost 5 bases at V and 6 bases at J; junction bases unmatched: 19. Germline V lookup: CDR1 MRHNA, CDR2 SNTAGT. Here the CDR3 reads CASSSPLICSGRGKTQYF. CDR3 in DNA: TGTGCCAGCAGTTCTCCTCTTATTTGTAGCGGGAGAGGGAAGACCCAGTACTTC.

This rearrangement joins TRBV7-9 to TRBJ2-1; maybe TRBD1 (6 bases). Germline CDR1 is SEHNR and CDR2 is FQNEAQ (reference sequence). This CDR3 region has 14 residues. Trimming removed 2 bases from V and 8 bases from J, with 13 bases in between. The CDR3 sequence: CASSLQGSSDEQFF. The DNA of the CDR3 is TGTGCCAGCAGCTTACAGGGGAGTAGCGATGAGCAGTTCTTC.

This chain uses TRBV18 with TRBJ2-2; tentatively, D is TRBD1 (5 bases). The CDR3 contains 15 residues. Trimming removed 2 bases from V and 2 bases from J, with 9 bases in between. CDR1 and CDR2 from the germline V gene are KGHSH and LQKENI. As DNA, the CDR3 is TGTGCCAGCTCACCAGGGGCGGTAAACACCGGGGAGCTGTTTTTT. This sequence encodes CASSPGAVNTGELFF.

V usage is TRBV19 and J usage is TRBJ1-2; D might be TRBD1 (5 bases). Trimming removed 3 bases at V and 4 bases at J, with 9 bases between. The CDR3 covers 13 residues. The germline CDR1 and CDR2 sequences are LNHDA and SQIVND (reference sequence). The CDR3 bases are TGTGCCAGTAGTATTCGGGACGGCTATGGCTACACCTTC. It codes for CASSIRDGYGYTF.

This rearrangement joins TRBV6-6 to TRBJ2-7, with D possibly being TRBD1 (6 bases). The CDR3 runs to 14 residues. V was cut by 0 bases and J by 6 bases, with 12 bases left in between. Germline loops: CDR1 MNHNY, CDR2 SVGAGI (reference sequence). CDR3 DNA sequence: TGTGCCAGCAGTTACTCTGCAGGGGCGGGCGAGCAGTACTTC. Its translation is CASSYSAGAGEQYF.

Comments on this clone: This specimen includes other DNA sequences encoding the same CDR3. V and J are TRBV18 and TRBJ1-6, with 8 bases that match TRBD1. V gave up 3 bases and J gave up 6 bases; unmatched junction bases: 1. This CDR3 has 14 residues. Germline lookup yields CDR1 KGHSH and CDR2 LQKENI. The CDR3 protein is CASSPTGANSPLHF. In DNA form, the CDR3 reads TGTGCCAGCTCACCGACAGGGGCTAATTCACCCCTCCACTTT.

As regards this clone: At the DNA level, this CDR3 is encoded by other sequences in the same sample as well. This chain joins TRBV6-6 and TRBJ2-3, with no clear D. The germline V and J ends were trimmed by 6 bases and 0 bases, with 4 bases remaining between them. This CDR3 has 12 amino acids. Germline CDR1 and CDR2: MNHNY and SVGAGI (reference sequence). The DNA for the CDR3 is TGTGCCAGCAGCCGGAGCACAGATACGCAGTATTTT. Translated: CASSRSTDTQYF.

The DNA for the CDR3 is TGTGCCTGGAGTGTACGTAGGCTGGAGAAACTGTTTTTT. This translates into CAWSVRRLEKLFF. The rearrangement uses TRBV30 and TRBJ1-4, with D unclear. The CDR3 runs to 13 residues. The germline gives CDR1 GTSNPN, CDR2 SVGIG (reference sequence). V was shortened by 0 bases and J by 11 bases, with 13 bases between the two germline ends. Full variable domain (remainder filled in from reference TRBV30 and TRBJ1-4): SQTIHQWPATLVQPVGSPLSLECTVEGTSNPNLYWYRQAAGRGLQLLFYSVGIGQISSEVPQNLSASRPQDRQFILSSKKLLLSDSGFYLCAWSVRRLEKLFFGSGTQLSVL.

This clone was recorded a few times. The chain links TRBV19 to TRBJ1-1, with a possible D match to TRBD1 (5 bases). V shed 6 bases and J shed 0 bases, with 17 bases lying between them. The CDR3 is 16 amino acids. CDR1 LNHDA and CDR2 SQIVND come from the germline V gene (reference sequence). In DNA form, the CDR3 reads TGTGCCAGTAGGTTGTCGGGGCGCCCCATGAACACTGAAGCTTTCTTT. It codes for CASRLSGRPMNTEAFF.

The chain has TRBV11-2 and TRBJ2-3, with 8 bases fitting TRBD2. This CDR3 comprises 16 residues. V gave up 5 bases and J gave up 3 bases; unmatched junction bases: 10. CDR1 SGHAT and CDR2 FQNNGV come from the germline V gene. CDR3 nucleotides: TGTGCCAGCAGCCCTAAGATTAGCGGGGTAACAGATACGCAGTATTTT. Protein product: CASSPKISGVTDTQYF.

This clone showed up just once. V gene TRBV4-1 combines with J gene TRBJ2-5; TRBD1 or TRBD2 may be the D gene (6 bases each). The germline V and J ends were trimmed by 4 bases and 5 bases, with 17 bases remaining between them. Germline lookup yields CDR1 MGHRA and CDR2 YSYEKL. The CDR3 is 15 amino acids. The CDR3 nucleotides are TGCGCCAGCAGCCGACAGGTGCAAGGGAGGGAGACCCAGTACTTC. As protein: CASSRQVQGRETQYF.

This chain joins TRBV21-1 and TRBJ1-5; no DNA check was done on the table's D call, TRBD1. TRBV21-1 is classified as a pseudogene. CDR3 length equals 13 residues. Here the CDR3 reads CASSIRDRQPQHF. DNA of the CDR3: TGTGCCAGCAGCATCAGGGATCGACAGCCCCAGCATTTT.

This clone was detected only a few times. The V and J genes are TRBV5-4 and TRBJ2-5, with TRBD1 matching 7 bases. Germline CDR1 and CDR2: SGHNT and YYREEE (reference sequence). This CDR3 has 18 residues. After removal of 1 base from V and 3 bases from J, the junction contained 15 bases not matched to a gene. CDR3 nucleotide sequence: TGTGCCAGCAGCTTGACCATGGGGACGTACAGGGGAGAAGAGACCCAGTACTTC. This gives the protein CASSLTMGTYRGEETQYF.

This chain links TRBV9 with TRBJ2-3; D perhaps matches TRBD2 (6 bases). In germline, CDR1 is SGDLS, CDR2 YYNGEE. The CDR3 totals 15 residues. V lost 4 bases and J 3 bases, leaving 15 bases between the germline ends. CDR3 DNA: TGTGCCAGCAGCACCGAGGGCGGGATGACAGATACGCAGTATTTT. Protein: CASSTEGGMTDTQYF.

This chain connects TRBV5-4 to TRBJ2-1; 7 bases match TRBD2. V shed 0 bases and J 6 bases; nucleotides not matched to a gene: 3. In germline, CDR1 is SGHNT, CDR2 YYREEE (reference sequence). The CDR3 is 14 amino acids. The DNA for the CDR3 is TGTGCCAGCAGCTTGGCTAGCGGAGTCAATGAGCAGTTCTTC. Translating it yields CASSLASGVNEQFF.

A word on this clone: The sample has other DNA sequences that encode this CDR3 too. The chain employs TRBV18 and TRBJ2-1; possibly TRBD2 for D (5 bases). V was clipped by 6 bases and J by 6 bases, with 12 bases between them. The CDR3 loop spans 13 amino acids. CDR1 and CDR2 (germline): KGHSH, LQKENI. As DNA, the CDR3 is TGTGCCAGCTCTCCCGGACTTTCCAATGAGCAGTTCTTC. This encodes CASSPGLSNEQFF.